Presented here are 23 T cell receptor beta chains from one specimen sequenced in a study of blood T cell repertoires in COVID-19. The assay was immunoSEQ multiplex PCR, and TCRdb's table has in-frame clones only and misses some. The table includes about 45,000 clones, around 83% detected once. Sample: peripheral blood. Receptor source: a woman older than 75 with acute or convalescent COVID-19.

This CDR3 reads CASSTMTVPYEQYF. CDR3 in DNA: TGTGCCAGCAGCACAATGACAGTTCCCTACGAGCAGTACTTC. The chain joins TRBV7-2 to TRBJ2-7; TRBD1 might be the D (5 bases). V shed 5 bases and J shed 2 bases, with 13 bases lying between them. Germline lookup yields CDR1 SGHTA and CDR2 FQGNSA. The CDR3 covers 14 residues.

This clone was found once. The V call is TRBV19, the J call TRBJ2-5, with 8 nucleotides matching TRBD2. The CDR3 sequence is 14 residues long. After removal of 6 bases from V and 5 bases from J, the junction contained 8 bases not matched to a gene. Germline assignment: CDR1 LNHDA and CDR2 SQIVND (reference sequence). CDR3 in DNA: TGTGCCAGTAGACAAGGACTAGCATGGGAGACCCAGTACTTC. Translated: CASRQGLAWETQYF.

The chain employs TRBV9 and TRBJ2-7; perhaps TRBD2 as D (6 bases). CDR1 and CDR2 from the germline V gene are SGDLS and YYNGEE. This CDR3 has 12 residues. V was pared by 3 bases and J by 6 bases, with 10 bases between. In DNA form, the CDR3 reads TGTGCCAGCAGCGGCCTCGGGAGCGAGCAGTACTTC. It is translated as CASSGLGSEQYF.

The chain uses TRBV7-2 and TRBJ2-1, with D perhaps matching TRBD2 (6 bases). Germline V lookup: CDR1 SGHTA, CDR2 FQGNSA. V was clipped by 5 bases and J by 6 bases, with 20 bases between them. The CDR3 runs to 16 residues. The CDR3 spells CASSTRPGLPFNEQFF. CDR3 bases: TGTGCCAGCAGCACCAGACCGGGACTCCCTTTCAATGAGCAGTTCTTC.

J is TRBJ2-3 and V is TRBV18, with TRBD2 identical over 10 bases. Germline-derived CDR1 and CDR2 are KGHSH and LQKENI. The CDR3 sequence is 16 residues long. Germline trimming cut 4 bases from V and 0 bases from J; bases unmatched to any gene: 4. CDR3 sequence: CASSRTSGVSTDTQYF. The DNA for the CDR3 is TGTGCCAGCTCACGAACTAGCGGGGTTAGCACAGATACGCAGTATTTT.

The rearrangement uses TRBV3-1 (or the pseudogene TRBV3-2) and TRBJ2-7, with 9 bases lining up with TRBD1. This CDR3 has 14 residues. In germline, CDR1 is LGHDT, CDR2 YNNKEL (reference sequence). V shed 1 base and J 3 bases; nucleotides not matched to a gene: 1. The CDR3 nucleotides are TGTGCCAGCAGCCAAGGACAGGGGGTCTACGAGCAGTACTTC. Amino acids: CASSQGQGVYEQYF.

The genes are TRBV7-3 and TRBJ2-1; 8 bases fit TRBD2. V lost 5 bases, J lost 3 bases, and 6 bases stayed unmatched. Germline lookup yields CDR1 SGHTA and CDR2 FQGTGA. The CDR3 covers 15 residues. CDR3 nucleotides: TGTGCCAGCAGCGGGAGCGGGGGAGTCTACAATGAGCAGTTCTTC. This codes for CASSGSGGVYNEQFF. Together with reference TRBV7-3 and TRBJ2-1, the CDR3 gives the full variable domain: GAGVSQTPSNKVTEKGKYVELRCDPISGHTALYWYRQSLGQGPEFLIYFQGTGAADDSGLPNDRFFAVRPEGSVSTLKIQRTERGDSAVYLCASSGSGGVYNEQFFGPGTRLTVL.

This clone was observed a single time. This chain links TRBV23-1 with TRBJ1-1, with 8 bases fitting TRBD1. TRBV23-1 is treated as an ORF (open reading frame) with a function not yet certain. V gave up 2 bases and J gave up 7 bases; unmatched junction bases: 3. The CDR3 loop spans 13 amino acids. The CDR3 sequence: CASSQQGADEAFF. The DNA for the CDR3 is TGCGCCAGCAGTCAACAGGGGGCGGATGAAGCTTTCTTT.

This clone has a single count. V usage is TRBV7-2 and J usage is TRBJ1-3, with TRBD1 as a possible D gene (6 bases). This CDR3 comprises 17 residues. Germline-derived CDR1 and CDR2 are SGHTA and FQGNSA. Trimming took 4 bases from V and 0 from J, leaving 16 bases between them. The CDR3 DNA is TGTGCCAGCAGCTCCCTAGCCAGGGGATACTCTGGAAACACCATATATTTT. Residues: CASSSLARGYSGNTIYF. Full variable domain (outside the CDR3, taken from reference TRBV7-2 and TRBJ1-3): GAGVSQSPSNKVTEKGKDVELRCDPISGHTALYWYRQSLGQGLEFLIYFQGNSAPDKSGLPSDRFSAERTGGSVSTLTIQRTQQEDSAVYLCASSSLARGYSGNTIYFGEGSWLTVV.

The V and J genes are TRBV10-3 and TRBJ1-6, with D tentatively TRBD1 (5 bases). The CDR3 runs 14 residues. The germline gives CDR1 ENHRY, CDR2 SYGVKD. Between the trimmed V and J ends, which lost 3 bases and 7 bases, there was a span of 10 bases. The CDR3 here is CAISEEGANSPLHF. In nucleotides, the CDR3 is TGTGCCATCAGTGAAGAAGGGGCGAATTCACCCCTCCACTTT.

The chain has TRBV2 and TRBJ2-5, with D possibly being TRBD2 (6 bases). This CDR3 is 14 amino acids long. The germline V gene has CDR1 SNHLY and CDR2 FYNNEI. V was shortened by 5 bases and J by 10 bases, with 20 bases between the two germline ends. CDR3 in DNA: TGTGCCAGCAGTCGTAGCGGTACTGCAGTCGGCCAGTACTTC. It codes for CASSRSGTAVGQYF.

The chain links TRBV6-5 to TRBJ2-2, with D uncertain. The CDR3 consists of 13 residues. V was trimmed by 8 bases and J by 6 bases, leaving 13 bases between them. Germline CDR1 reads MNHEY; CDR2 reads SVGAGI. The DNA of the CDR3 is TGTGCCAGCGCACCCGGTTTGGCCGGGGAGCTGTTTTTT. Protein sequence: CASAPGLAGELFF.

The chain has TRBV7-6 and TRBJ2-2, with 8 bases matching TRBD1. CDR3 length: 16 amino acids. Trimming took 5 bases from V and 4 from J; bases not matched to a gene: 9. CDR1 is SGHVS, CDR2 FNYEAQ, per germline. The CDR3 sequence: CASSPQGQVATGELFF. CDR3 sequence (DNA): TGTGCCAGCAGCCCCCAGGGACAGGTCGCCACCGGGGAGCTGTTTTTT. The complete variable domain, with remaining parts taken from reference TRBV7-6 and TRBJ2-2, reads GAGVSQSPRYKVTKRGQDVALRCDPISGHVSLYWYRQALGQGPEFLTYFNYEAQQDKSGLPNDRFSAERPEGSISTLTIQRTEQRDSAMYRCASSPQGQVATGELFFGEGSRLTVL.

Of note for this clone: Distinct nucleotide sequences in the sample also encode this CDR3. The CDR3: CASRRGGDQPQHF. The CDR3 nucleotides are TGTGCCAGCAGACGAGGGGGGGATCAGCCCCAGCATTTT. The chain uses TRBV6-5 and TRBJ1-5, with a tentative D call TRBD1 (6 bases). The CDR3 extends over 13 amino acids. Trimming took off 6 bases at V and 5 bases at J, with 11 bases between the two ends. Per the germline V gene, CDR1 is MNHEY and CDR2 is SVGAGI.

CDR3: CASRVTGELFF. The CDR3 DNA is TGTGCCAGCCGCGTGACCGGGGAGCTGTTTTTT. J is TRBJ2-2 and V is TRBV18; D call uncertain. The CDR3 length is 11 residues. Germline V CDR1 and CDR2: KGHSH, LQKENI. The germline V and J ends were trimmed by 8 bases and 5 bases, with 6 bases remaining between them.

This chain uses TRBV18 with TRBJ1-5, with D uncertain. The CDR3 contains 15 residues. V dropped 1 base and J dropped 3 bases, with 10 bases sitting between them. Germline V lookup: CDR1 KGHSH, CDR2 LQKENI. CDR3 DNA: TGTGCCAGCTCACCACTAGGCAGGCTCAATCAGCCCCAGCATTTT. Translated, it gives CASSPLGRLNQPQHF.

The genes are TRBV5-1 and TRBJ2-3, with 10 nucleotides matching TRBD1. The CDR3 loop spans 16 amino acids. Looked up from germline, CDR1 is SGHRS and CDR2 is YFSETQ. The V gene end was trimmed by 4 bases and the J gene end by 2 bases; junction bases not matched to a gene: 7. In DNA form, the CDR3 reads TGCGCCAGCAGCCGGGCCGGGACAGGGGTCACAGATACGCAGTATTTT. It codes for CASSRAGTGVTDTQYF.

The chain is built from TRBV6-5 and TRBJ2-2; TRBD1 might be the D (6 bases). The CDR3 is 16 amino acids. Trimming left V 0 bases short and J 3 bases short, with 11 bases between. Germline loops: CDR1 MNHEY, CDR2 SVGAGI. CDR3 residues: CASSYSQGRDTGELFF. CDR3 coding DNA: TGTGCCAGCAGTTACTCCCAGGGGCGGGACACCGGGGAGCTGTTTTTT.

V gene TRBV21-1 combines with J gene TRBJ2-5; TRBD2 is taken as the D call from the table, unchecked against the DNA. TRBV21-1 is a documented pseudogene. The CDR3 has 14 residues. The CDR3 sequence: CASNLRRARETQYF. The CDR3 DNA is TGTGCCAGCAACTTAAGGAGGGCCCGGGAGACCCAGTACTTC.

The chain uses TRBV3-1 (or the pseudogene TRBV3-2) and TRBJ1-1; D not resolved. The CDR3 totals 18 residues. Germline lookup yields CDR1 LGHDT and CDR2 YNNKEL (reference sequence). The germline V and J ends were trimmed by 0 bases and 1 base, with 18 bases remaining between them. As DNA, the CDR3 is TGTGCCAGCAGCCAAGATCTTAAGCTACCACCCTGGAACACTGAAGCTTTCTTT. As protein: CASSQDLKLPPWNTEAFF.

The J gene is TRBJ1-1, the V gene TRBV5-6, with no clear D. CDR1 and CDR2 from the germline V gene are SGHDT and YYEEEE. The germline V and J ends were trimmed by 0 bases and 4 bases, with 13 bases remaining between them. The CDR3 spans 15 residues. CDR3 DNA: TGTGCCAGCAGCTTGGGGTCTGCCCGGGGCACTGAAGCTTTCTTT. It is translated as CASSLGSARGTEAFF.

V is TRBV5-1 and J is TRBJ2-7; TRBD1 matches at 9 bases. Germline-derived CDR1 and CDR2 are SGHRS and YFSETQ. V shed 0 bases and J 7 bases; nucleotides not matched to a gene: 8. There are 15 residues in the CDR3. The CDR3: CASSLGGTGSQEQYF. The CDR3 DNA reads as TGCGCCAGCAGCTTGGGTGGGACAGGGTCGCAAGAGCAGTACTTC.

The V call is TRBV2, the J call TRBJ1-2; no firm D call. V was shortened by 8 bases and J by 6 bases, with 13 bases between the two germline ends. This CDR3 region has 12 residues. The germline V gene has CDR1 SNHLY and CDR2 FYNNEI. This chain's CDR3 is CASLLSLDGYTF. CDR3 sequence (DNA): TGTGCCAGCCTACTATCTTTAGATGGCTACACCTTC. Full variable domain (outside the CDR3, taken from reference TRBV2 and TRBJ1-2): EPEVTQTPSHQVTQMGQEVILRCVPISNHLYFYWYRQILGQKVEFLVSFYNNEISEKSEIFDDQFSVERPDGSNFTLKIRSTKLEDSAMYFCASLLSLDGYTFGSGTRLTVV.